The rows below give T cell receptor beta chains drawn from one sample of a study of cytomegalovirus exposure and HLA in healthy donors. Generated by immunoSEQ multiplex PCR, the TCRdb table keeps only in-frame clones and is missing some. The data contain more than 80,000 clones, more than 60% of them singletons. Specimen: PBMCs. The source is a woman in her forties or fifties in good health and CMV-seropositive. The conserved cysteine and the conserved F or W are not part of the CDR3 here.

v_call: TRBV2; cdr3_aa: ASLRTLNYGYT
v_call: TRBV10-1; cdr3_aa: ASRPGDPSRAKNIQY
v_call: TRBV7-3; cdr3_aa: ASSLSSGGARTDTQY
v_call: TRBV28; cdr3_aa: ASRKDRGHTEAF
v_call: TRBV6-5; cdr3_aa: ASSYSIAGGPYEQY
v_call: TRBV5-4; cdr3_aa: ASSPGQAGSYNEQF
v_call: TRBV7-3; cdr3_aa: ASSLTGGPADTQY
v_call: TRBV7-6; cdr3_aa: ASSAELRWGELF
v_call: TRBV6-5; cdr3_aa: ASSIHSNQPQH
v_call: TRBV5-1; cdr3_aa: ASTVAGGTYNEQF
v_call: TRBV6-6; cdr3_aa: ASSPRGGDSNQPQH
v_call: TRBV28; cdr3_aa: ATTGSHNEQF
v_call: TRBV23-1; cdr3_aa: ASSQKHRGSRGTDTQY
v_call: TRBV7-2; cdr3_aa: ASSPETGPLWANVLT
v_call: TRBV9; cdr3_aa: ASSVATDTQY
v_call: TRBV5-1; cdr3_aa: ASSFIHNEQF
v_call: TRBV2; cdr3_aa: ASSSTSGEETQY
v_call: TRBV6-5; cdr3_aa: ASKGTGGLGTLH
v_call: TRBV5-1; cdr3_aa: ASSLFWTGVEKLF
v_call: TRBV6-1; cdr3_aa: ASSQGSSGNTIY
v_call: TRBV2; cdr3_aa: ASRGTSGGAGELF
v_call: TRBV4-2; cdr3_aa: ASSQGGTGGNGYT
v_call: TRBV6-6; cdr3_aa: AGRSQRNTEAF
v_call: TRBV2; cdr3_aa: ASSALYEQY
v_call: TRBV5-1; cdr3_aa: ASSPNPGSQTGGLF